These 17 T cell receptor beta chains were all obtained from the same sample, sequenced in a study of beta chain features in type 1 diabetes. Study observations and caveats: Type 1 diabetes patients showed a moderate but significant shortening of TCRB CDR3s in all four CD4+ subsets.

Expressed TCRB transcripts were sequenced because the entire RNA isolate underwent reverse transcription. Here immunoSEQ multiplex PCR was the method, and the copy in TCRdb shows in-frame clones only, minus some. Among about 280,000 clones listed, approximately 16% were seen once. What these receptors recognize is not known. Input material: naive CD4+ T cells from blood. All receptors derive from a man aged 18 to 29 with type 1 diabetes.

V is TRBV28 and J is TRBJ1-5, with 9 bases fitting TRBD1. CDR1 is MDHEN and CDR2 is SYDVKM in the germline V gene. The CDR3 runs 14 residues. V lost 4 bases and J lost 4; bases outside the gene matches: 2. The CDR3 DNA reads as TGTGCCAGCAGTTCACAGGGGGCGAATCAGCCCCAGCATTTT. Translating gives CASSSQGANQPQHF.

This clone was picked up a small number of times. V and J are TRBV6-5 and TRBJ2-7, with 8 bases aligning to TRBD1. The V segment lost 0 bases and the J segment 3 bases; nucleotides outside the gene matches: 4. CDR1 MNHEY and CDR2 SVGAGI come from the germline V gene. The CDR3 is 15 amino acids. The DNA of the CDR3 is TGTGCCAGCAGTTACTCAGGACAGGGTCGCTACGAGCAGTACTTC. This codes for CASSYSGQGRYEQYF.

The chain is built from TRBV28 and TRBJ2-3, with D possibly matching TRBD2 (6 bases). Germline values: CDR1 MDHEN, CDR2 SYDVKM. The V gene lost 6 bases and the J gene lost 8 bases, with 15 bases spanning the gap. The CDR3 has 13 residues. CDR3 sequence reads: CASRTGTAGTQYF. CDR3 nucleotide sequence: TGTGCCAGCAGGACCGGGACTGCGGGTACGCAGTATTTT. Filled out from reference TRBV28 and TRBJ2-3, the complete variable domain reads DVKVTQSSRYLVKRTGEKVFLECVQDMDHENMFWYRQDPGLGLRLIYFSYDVKMKEKGDIPEGYSVSREKKERFSLILESASTNQTSMYLCASRTGTAGTQYFGPGTRLTVL.

This clone was seen a few times. The chain employs TRBV6-5 and TRBJ2-7; 8 bases fit TRBD1. Germline V gene sequence: CDR1 MNHEY, CDR2 SVGAGI. J gave up 7 bases and V 5 bases, and 13 bases lay outside the gene matches. The CDR3 length is 15 residues. The DNA for the CDR3 is TGTGCCAGCAGTGTTACGACAGGGGCGGTAGGGGAGCAGTACTTC. Protein product: CASSVTTGAVGEQYF.

V and J are TRBV5-4 and TRBJ2-3; maybe TRBD2 (6 bases). Germline lookup yields CDR1 SGHNT and CDR2 YYREEE (reference sequence). The germline V and J ends were trimmed by 3 bases and 2 bases, with 13 bases remaining between them. This CDR3 comprises 15 residues. The CDR3 sequence is CASSSRDSFTDTQYF. The CDR3 DNA reads as TGTGCCAGCAGCTCGCGGGACTCCTTCACAGATACGCAGTATTTT.

The CDR3 protein is CSVDARVSYNEQFF. The CDR3, as DNA: TGCAGCGTTGACGCGCGGGTCTCCTACAATGAGCAGTTCTTC. The chain joins TRBV29-1 to TRBJ2-1; TRBD2 might be the D (5 bases). This CDR3 has 14 residues. The V gene lost 3 bases and the J gene lost 0 bases, with 9 bases spanning the gap. Germline values: CDR1 SQVTM, CDR2 ANQGSEA.

Only a few counts were recorded for this clone. This sequence joins TRBV7-2 and TRBJ2-5; TRBD1 agrees at 11 bases. V was clipped by 5 bases and J by 5 bases; unmatched bases: 7. This CDR3 spans 15 amino acids. The germline V gene encodes CDR1 SGHTA and CDR2 FQGNSA. For the CDR3, the DNA is TGTGCCAGCAGCCAAGGACAGGGGGCCTGGGAGACCCAGTACTTC. Translation gives CASSQGQGAWETQYF.

V gene TRBV30 combines with J gene TRBJ2-5; TRBD2 aligns across 14 bases. The DNA end is a closer match to TRBJ2-7, so the J assignment may be wrong. Germline CDR1 is GTSNPN and CDR2 is SVGIG (reference sequence). This CDR3 contains 17 residues. CDR3 sequence reads: CAWSSSWTSGRFYEQYF. The CDR3 nucleotides are TGTGCCTGGAGTTCCTCCTGGACTAGCGGGAGGTTCTACGAGCAGTACTTC.

In its sample, this clone was seen a few times. The genes are TRBV29-1 and TRBJ2-3, with 11 bases lining up with TRBD1. The CDR3 totals 15 residues. After removal of 4 bases from V and 7 bases from J, the junction contained 10 bases not matched to a gene. Germline CDR1 is SQVTM and CDR2 is ANQGSEA. The CDR3 DNA follows: TGCAGCGTTGCGGACAGGGGGCGCGCTGGGTATACGCAGTATTTT. Translation: CSVADRGRAGYTQYF.

This sequence joins TRBV4-2 and TRBJ2-3; D is possibly TRBD1 (6 bases). The CDR3 extends over 16 amino acids. Germline CDR1 and CDR2: LGHNA and YNFKEQ. V lost 0 bases, J lost 2 bases, and 12 bases lay in between. The CDR3 spells CASSQDLRQATDTQYF. The DNA for the CDR3 is TGTGCCAGCAGCCAAGATCTCAGACAGGCCACAGATACGCAGTATTTT.

V is TRBV27 and J is TRBJ1-2, with 7 bases aligning to TRBD1. The CDR3 runs to 14 residues. The V gene end was trimmed by 3 bases and the J gene end by 4 bases; junction bases not matched to a gene: 5. Per germline, CDR1 MNHEY and CDR2 SMNVEV (reference sequence). Here the CDR3 reads CASSLDRRLYGYTF. The CDR3 nucleotides are TGTGCCAGCAGTTTGGACAGGCGCCTCTATGGCTACACCTTC.

The chain is built from TRBV7-2 and TRBJ1-1, with unresolved D. This CDR3 is 13 amino acids long. Trimming pared 1 base from V and 3 bases from J, leaving 6 bases between. In germline, CDR1 is SGHTA, CDR2 FQGNSA. CDR3 sequence: CASSLERYTEAFF. CDR3 nucleotides: TGTGCCAGCAGCTTAGAGCGCTACACTGAAGCTTTCTTT.

This chain joins TRBV30 and TRBJ1-1; perhaps TRBD1 as D (6 bases). The CDR3 has 13 amino acids. Germline V gives CDR1 GTSNPN, CDR2 SVGIG (reference sequence). Trimming stripped 3 bases from V and 7 bases from J, with 15 bases between. In DNA form, the CDR3 reads TGTGCCTGGAGGACTGCAGGGGCTATTGAAGCTTTCTTT. Protein product: CAWRTAGAIEAFF.

This clone was counted a few times. This chain links TRBV18 with TRBJ2-2; 10 nucleotides match TRBD1. The CDR3 sequence is 16 residues long. In germline, CDR1 is KGHSH, CDR2 LQKENI. The junction had 6 bases not matched to a gene; V was cut back by 4 bases and J by 4 bases. This CDR3 is CASSRDRGLRTGELFF. The CDR3 bases are TGTGCCAGCTCACGAGACAGGGGGCTGCGCACCGGGGAGCTGTTTTTT.

The chain joins TRBV7-9 to TRBJ1-5, with no clear D. From germline, CDR1 is SEHNR and CDR2 FQNEAQ (reference sequence). Trimming removed 1 base from V and 3 bases from J, with 16 bases in between. The CDR3 has 17 amino acids. CDR3: CASSLGYVTHNNQPQHF. CDR3 coding DNA: TGTGCCAGCAGCTTAGGGTACGTGACTCATAACAATCAGCCCCAGCATTTT.

The chain employs TRBV5-1 and TRBJ2-5; TRBD2 agrees at 7 bases. The germline V gene has CDR1 SGHRS and CDR2 YFSETQ. There are 15 residues in the CDR3. Trimming at V came to 5 bases and at J to 0 bases, leaving 7 bases not matched to a gene. CDR3 in DNA: TGCGCCAGCAGGGTCGGCCTAGCGGACCAAGAGACCCAGTACTTC. Translating gives CASRVGLADQETQYF.

Only one count was recorded for this clone. This rearrangement joins TRBV18 to TRBJ2-5; TRBD1 matches 8 bases. This CDR3 region has 19 residues. CDR1 is KGHSH, CDR2 LQKENI, per germline. The V segment lost 2 bases and the J segment 3 bases; nucleotides outside the gene matches: 17. The DNA of the CDR3 is TGTGCCAGCTCACCAATCGTCGGTCACGGACAGGGAAACGAAGAGACCCAGTACTTC. It yields the protein CASSPIVGHGQGNEETQYF.